This T cell receptor beta chain was captured by sequencing in a study of blood T cell repertoires in COVID-19. The overall study: Samples taken during acute and convalescent COVID-19 were collected in the United States, Italy and Spain. Sources were T cells, B-cell-depleted T cells, or PBMCs; the material itself was cDNA or gDNA.

Original data processing: Amplifying reference gene primers gave estimates of nucleated cell counts. Repertoires were generated with immunoSEQ multiplex PCR, while TCRdb's copy carries only in-frame clones and drops some. That table supplies the V and J calls and clone size; D and trimming were determined from the DNA. The sample shows some 150,000 clones, over 60% of them seen only once. CDR1 is GTSNPN, CDR2 SVGIG, per germline (reference sequence). CDR3 length equals 16 residues. Germline trimming cut 0 bases from V and 5 bases from J; bases unmatched to any gene: 12. The J gene is TRBJ1-1, the V gene TRBV30; TRBD1 matches at 7 bases. This sequence was found in a man older than 75 with acute or convalescent COVID-19. Sequenced sample: peripheral blood. The CDR3 loop is CAWSVPFSTGRTEAFF. The DNA for the CDR3 is TGTGCCTGGAGTGTCCCTTTTTCGACAGGGAGGACTGAAGCTTTCTTT.